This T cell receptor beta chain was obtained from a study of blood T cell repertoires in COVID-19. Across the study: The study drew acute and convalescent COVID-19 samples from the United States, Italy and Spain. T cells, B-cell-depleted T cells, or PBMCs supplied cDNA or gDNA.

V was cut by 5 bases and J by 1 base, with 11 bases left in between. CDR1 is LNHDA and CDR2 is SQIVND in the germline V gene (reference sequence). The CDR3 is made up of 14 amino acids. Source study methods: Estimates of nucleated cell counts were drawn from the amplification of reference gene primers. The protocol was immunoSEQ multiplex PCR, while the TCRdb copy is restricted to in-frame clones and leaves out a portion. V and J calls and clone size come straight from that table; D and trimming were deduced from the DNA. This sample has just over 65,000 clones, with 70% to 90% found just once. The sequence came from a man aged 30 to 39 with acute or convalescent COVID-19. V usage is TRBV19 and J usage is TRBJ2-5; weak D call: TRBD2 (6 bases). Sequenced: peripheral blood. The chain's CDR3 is CASSGGLLQETQYF. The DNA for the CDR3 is TGTGCCAGTAGTGGGGGACTCCTCCAAGAGACCCAGTACTTC.